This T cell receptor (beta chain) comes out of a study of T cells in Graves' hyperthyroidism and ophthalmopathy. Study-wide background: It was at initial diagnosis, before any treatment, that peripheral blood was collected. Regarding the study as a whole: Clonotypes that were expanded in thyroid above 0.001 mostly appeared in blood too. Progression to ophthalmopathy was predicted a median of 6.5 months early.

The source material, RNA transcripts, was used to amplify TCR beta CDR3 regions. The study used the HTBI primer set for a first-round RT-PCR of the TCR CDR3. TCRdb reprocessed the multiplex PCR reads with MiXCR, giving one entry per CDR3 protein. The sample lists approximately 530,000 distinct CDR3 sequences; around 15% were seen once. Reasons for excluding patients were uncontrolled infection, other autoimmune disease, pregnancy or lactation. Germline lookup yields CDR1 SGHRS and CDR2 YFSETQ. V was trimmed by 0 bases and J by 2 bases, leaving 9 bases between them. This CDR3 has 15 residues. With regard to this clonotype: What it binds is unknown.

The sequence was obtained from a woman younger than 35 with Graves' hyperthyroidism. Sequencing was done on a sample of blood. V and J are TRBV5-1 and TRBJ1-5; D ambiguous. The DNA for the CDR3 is TGCGCCAGCAGCTTGGGGGGTTTTGGCAATCAGCCCCAGCATTTT. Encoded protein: CASSLGGFGNQPQHF.